Following are 15 T cell receptor beta chains from one sample sequenced in a study of T cell responses to AZD1222 COVID-19 vaccine. Repertoires were generated with immunoSEQ multiplex PCR, while TCRdb's copy carries only in-frame clones and drops some. Among approximately 130,000 clones, over 90% were seen once, and the ten largest hold about 1%. The specimen was peripheral blood, collected on day 0 of AZD1222 vaccination. These receptors were taken from an adult in good health.

The chain couples TRBV15 to TRBJ1-2, with D possibly being TRBD1 (6 bases). The CDR3 spans 14 residues. V dropped 3 bases and J dropped 3 bases, with 11 bases sitting between them. Germline V gene lookup returns CDR1 LNHNV and CDR2 YYDKDF (reference sequence). As DNA, the CDR3 is TGTGCCACCAGCAGGGACGGACAGCACTATGGCTACACCTTC. Protein product: CATSRDGQHYGYTF. The variable domain in full, completed from reference TRBV15 and TRBJ1-2, reads DAMVIQNPRYQVTQFGKPVTLSCSQTLNHNVMYWYQQKSSQAPKLLFHYYDKDFNNEADTPDNFQSRRPNTSFCFLDIRSPGLGDTAMYLCATSRDGQHYGYTFGSGTRLTVV.

This rearrangement joins TRBV4-2 to TRBJ2-7; D perhaps matches TRBD2 (6 bases). CDR3 length: 16 amino acids. With 0 bases removed from V and 0 bases from J, the gap between germline ends came to 12 bases. Germline CDR1 is LGHNA and CDR2 is YNFKEQ. This chain's CDR3 is CASSQDGGAPSYEQYF. The CDR3 bases are TGTGCCAGCAGCCAAGATGGAGGGGCCCCCTCCTACGAGCAGTACTTC.

The genes are TRBV19 and TRBJ1-3; D ambiguous. CDR1 is LNHDA, CDR2 SQIVND, per germline (reference sequence). The CDR3 has 14 residues. Trimming removed 2 bases at V and 1 base at J, with 6 bases between. CDR3 coding DNA: TGTGCCAGTAGTATAACGGCATCTGGAAACACCATATATTTT. Its translation is CASSITASGNTIYF.

The CDR3 DNA sequence: TGTGCCAGCGAACCTTTCGGCCTAGAAAAACTGTTTTTT. Translating it yields CASEPFGLEKLFF. The gene calls are TRBV6-5 and TRBJ1-4; D is undetermined. V was trimmed by 8 bases and J by 8 bases, leaving 15 bases between them. Germline CDR1 is MNHEY and CDR2 is SVGAGI. This CDR3 contains 13 residues.

The rearrangement uses TRBV7-3 and TRBJ2-7; no reliable D call. The CDR3 sequence is 15 residues long. Trimming removed 3 bases from V and 5 bases from J, with 17 bases in between. Germline V gives CDR1 SGHTA, CDR2 FQGTGA. CDR3 in amino acids: CASSFWCSRRNEQYF. The CDR3 nucleotides read TGTGCCAGCAGCTTTTGGTGTTCTCGGCGGAACGAGCAGTACTTC.

The chain joins TRBV11-2 to TRBJ2-1; 14 nucleotides agree with TRBD2. Germline CDR1 SGHAT, CDR2 FQNNGV. J lost 6 bases, V lost 5 bases, and 6 bases had no gene match. There are 16 residues in the CDR3. CDR3 DNA: TGTGCCAGCAGCATTCTGACTAGCGGGGGGGCCAATGAGCAGTTCTTC. It encodes CASSILTSGGANEQFF.

The DNA for the CDR3 is TGTGCCAGCAGTACTAGGCCCTCTGGAAACACCATATATTTT. It specifies CASSTRPSGNTIYF. The chain uses TRBV13 and TRBJ1-3, with no clear D. Looked up from germline, CDR1 is PRHDT and CDR2 is FYEKMQ (reference sequence). Trimming cost V 6 bases and J 0 bases, with 9 bases left between them. The length of the CDR3 is 14 residues.

The V call is TRBV10-3, the J call TRBJ1-1, with D possibly being TRBD1 (6 bases). The length of the CDR3 is 13 residues. Germline values: CDR1 ENHRY, CDR2 SYGVKD. Trimming took off 6 bases at V and 7 bases at J, with 15 bases between the two ends. This chain's CDR3 is CAIRGQRNFEAFF. DNA for the CDR3: TGTGCCATCAGAGGACAGCGTAATTTTGAAGCTTTCTTT.

This clone was recorded once. This chain uses TRBV5-4 with TRBJ1-2; tentative D call: TRBD1 (5 bases). V was pared by 3 bases and J by 2 bases, with 14 bases between. This CDR3 spans 15 amino acids. CDR1 is SGHNT, CDR2 YYREEE, per germline (reference sequence). CDR3 sequence (DNA): TGTGCCAGCAGCTCGTGGGGGACGGCGAACTATGGCTACACCTTC. It is translated as CASSSWGTANYGYTF.

This clone has only one observation. The chain recombines TRBV6-4 with TRBJ2-7; D unclear. V shed 9 bases and J shed 3 bases, with 9 bases lying between them. Germline CDR1 MRHNA, CDR2 SNTAGT. The CDR3 loop spans 11 amino acids. The CDR3 DNA reads as TGTGCCAGTCGGGTGCTCTACGAGCAGTACTTC. This sequence encodes CASRVLYEQYF.

The gene calls are TRBV2 and TRBJ1-2; D may be TRBD1 (5 bases). Germline CDR1 and CDR2: SNHLY and FYNNEI. The CDR3 runs 13 residues. Trimming shortened V by 7 bases and J by 6 bases, and 15 bases separated the two germline ends. The CDR3 is CASTAPGGDGYTF. The CDR3, as DNA: TGTGCCAGCACGGCCCCCGGGGGGGATGGCTACACCTTC.

The chain recombines TRBV14 with TRBJ2-7, with 9 nucleotides matching TRBD1. The CDR3 has 16 amino acids. From germline, CDR1 is SGHDN and CDR2 FVKESK. The V gene end was trimmed by 4 bases and the J gene end by 1 base; junction bases not matched to a gene: 8. The CDR3 DNA follows: TGTGCCAGCAGCCCAGCCGGGACAGGGCGTTCCTACGAGCAGTACTTC. This encodes CASSPAGTGRSYEQYF. The full variable domain, with the rest looked up from reference TRBV14 and TRBJ2-7, is EAGVTQFPSHSVIEKGQTVTLRCDPISGHDNLYWYRRVMGKEIKFLLHFVKESKQDESGMPNNRFLAERTGGTYSTLKVQPAELEDSGVYFCASSPAGTGRSYEQYFGPGTRLTVT.

The genes are TRBV7-9 and TRBJ2-5; D remains unclear. The CDR3 has 15 residues. Germline loops: CDR1 SEHNR, CDR2 FQNEAQ (reference sequence). V was pared by 3 bases and J by 5 bases, with 16 bases between. The CDR3 protein is CASSFPRRVGETQYF. Here the CDR3 DNA reads TGTGCCAGCAGCTTTCCTCGGCGCGTGGGGGAGACCCAGTACTTC.

V and J are TRBV7-6 and TRBJ1-2, with D possibly being TRBD1 (6 bases). In germline, CDR1 is SGHVS, CDR2 FNYEAQ. The CDR3 loop spans 14 amino acids. V was clipped by 5 bases and J by 4 bases, with 14 bases between them. CDR3 residues: CASSLGGGTYGYTF. As DNA, the CDR3 is TGTGCCAGCAGCCTAGGGGGGGGTACCTATGGCTACACCTTC. The whole variable domain, remainder taken from reference TRBV7-6 and TRBJ1-2, is GAGVSQSPRYKVTKRGQDVALRCDPISGHVSLYWYRQALGQGPEFLTYFNYEAQQDKSGLPNDRFSAERPEGSISTLTIQRTEQRDSAMYRCASSLGGGTYGYTFGSGTRLTVV.

The chain links TRBV12-5 to TRBJ1-3, with D uncertain. V was shortened by 3 bases and J by 0 bases, with 9 bases between the two germline ends. The CDR3 spans 15 residues. CDR1 is LGHNT and CDR2 is FRNRAP in the germline V gene. The CDR3 is CASGFSRLSGNTIYF. CDR3 sequence (DNA): TGTGCTAGTGGTTTTTCCAGGCTCTCTGGAAACACCATATATTTT.